This section outlines one T cell receptor beta chain sequence together with its context. Its specificity is unknown. The data belong to a study of identical twins. The study, taken as a whole, reports: Invariant T cells like MAIT and iNKT could partly confound the zero-insertion analyses.

All donors comprised healthy Caucasians. One entry per CDR3 protein results from TCRdb running MiXCR on the 5' RACE reads. The table records some 330,000 distinct CDR3 sequences, 7% to 9.5% of them present only once. There are 13 residues in the CDR3. CDR1 is SEHNR, CDR2 FQNEAQ, per germline (reference sequence). V lost 5 bases to trimming and J lost 9 bases, with 14 bases between them. This sequence joins TRBV7-9 and TRBJ2-1, with a possible D match to TRBD2 (6 bases). The sequencing input was naive T cells sorted from blood. The receptor was isolated from a woman between 50 and 59 years old in good health. The CDR3 DNA reads as TGTGCCAGCAGCCCCCCAAGGGACTCTGAGCAGTTCTTC. This translates into CASSPPRDSEQFF.